The source of this T cell receptor (beta chain) is a study of a mutant IDH1 vaccine in newly diagnosed glioma. Regarding this clone: Its target is not known.

Produced via immunoSEQ multiplex PCR; TCRdb's table is partial and in-frame only. The table records tens of thousands of clones, more than 75% of them present only once. Sample time point: week 35, safety follow-up. With topical imiquimod, each dose of the vaccine consisted of 300 ug of mutant IDH1 20-mer peptide. During weeks 1, 3, 5, 7, 11, 15, 19 and 23, patients received eight vaccinations. This CDR3 region has 14 residues. Between the trimmed V and J ends, which lost 9 bases and 4 bases, there was a span of 15 bases. From germline, CDR1 is MGHRA and CDR2 YSYEKL. The receptor was derived from a middle-aged woman with glioma. The sample was PBMCs, taken from a glioma patient whose treatment included an IDH1 peptide vaccine. V and J are TRBV4-1 and TRBJ2-2; D uncertain. Here the CDR3 DNA reads TGCGCCAGTGGCGACCCCCTTGGCACCGGGGAGCTGTTTTTT. It specifies CASGDPLGTGELFF.